The rows below give T cell receptor beta chains drawn from one sample of a study of blood T cell repertoires in COVID-19. Data came from immunoSEQ multiplex PCR; TCRdb stores just in-frame clones and leaves some out. The data show 65,000 to 95,000 clones, roughly 80% seen once. The material sequenced was peripheral blood. The receptors stem from an elderly man with active or convalescent COVID-19. The CDR3 runs from the conserved cysteine through the conserved F or W. D genes are given only for firm matches. Clone size appears in some rows only: once, few, many, or a class for an expanded clone.

CDR3: CASSHRKGLTDTQYF; DNA: TGCGCCAGCAGCCACCGCAAGGGACTAACAGATACGCAGTATTTT; J: TRBJ2-3; D: TRBD2; length: 15; V: TRBV4-1; size: .
CDR3: CASSETWNTEAFF; DNA: TGTGCCAGCAGTGAAACATGGAACACTGAAGCTTTCTTT; J: TRBJ1-1; D: .; length: 13; V: TRBV6-1; size: .
CDR3: CASSEGTAPTEAFF; DNA: TGTGCCAGCAGTGAAGGGACAGCCCCCACTGAAGCTTTCTTT; J: TRBJ1-1; D: .; length: 14; V: TRBV2; size: .
CDR3: CASGLNSNQPQHF; DNA: TGTGCCAGCGGCTTGAATAGCAATCAGCCCCAGCATTTT; J: TRBJ1-5; D: .; length: 13; V: TRBV12-3/TRBV12-4; size: .
CDR3: CASSLGDLNQPQHF; DNA: TGCGCCAGCAGCTTGGGGGACTTAAATCAGCCCCAGCATTTT; J: TRBJ1-5; D: .; length: 14; V: TRBV5-1; size: .
CDR3: CASSRRPGTGPMLKRYTF; DNA: TGTGCCAGCAGTCGGCGTCCCGGGACAGGGCCGATGCTCAAACGCTACACCTTC; J: TRBJ1-2; D: TRBD1; length: 18; V: TRBV2; size: .
CDR3: CGRRKGSTDTQYF; DNA: TGCGGCCGCAGGAAGGGGAGCACAGATACGCAGTATTTT; J: TRBJ2-3; D: .; length: 13; V: TRBV23-1; size: once
CDR3: CASSSGQSEAFF; DNA: TGTGCCAGCAGCTCCGGACAGTCTGAAGCTTTCTTT; J: TRBJ1-1; D: .; length: 12; V: TRBV13; size: .
CDR3: CASSVEEWFGYTF; DNA: TGTGCCAGCAGCGTAGAGGAGTGGTTCGGCTACACCTTC; J: TRBJ1-2; D: .; length: 13; V: TRBV9; size: .
CDR3: CASSLGSSSGNTIYF; DNA: TGTGCCAGCAGCTTAGGATCCAGCTCTGGAAACACCATATATTTT; J: TRBJ1-3; D: .; length: 15; V: TRBV11-3; size: few
CDR3: CASSQWGLAGNNEQFF; DNA: TGCGCCAGCAGCCAATGGGGACTAGCGGGGAATAATGAGCAGTTCTTC; J: TRBJ2-1; D: TRBD2; length: 16; V: TRBV4-1; size: .
CDR3: CASSGVAGVEDTQYF; DNA: TGTGCCAGCAGTGGGGTCGCGGGAGTCGAAGATACGCAGTATTTT; J: TRBJ2-3; D: TRBD2; length: 15; V: TRBV2; size: .
CDR3: CASSPDSRGYTF; DNA: TGTGCCAGCAGTCCGGACAGTCGGGGCTACACCTTC; J: TRBJ1-2; D: .; length: 12; V: TRBV2; size: .
CDR3: CATSDRTSRGNEQFF; DNA: TGTGCCACCAGTGATCGGACTAGCAGGGGCAATGAGCAGTTCTTC; J: TRBJ2-1; D: TRBD2; length: 15; V: TRBV24-1; size: .
CDR3: CASSVGVSSYNSPLHF; DNA: TGCGCCAGCAGCGTCGGAGTTAGCTCCTATAATTCACCCCTCCACTTT; J: TRBJ1-6; D: .; length: 16; V: TRBV5-1; size: .
CDR3: CASRRTAGELFF; DNA: TGTGCCAGTAGAAGGACAGCCGGGGAGCTGTTTTTT; J: TRBJ2-2; D: .; length: 12; V: TRBV19; size: .
CDR3: CASSRESGGELFF; DNA: TGTGCCAGCAGCCGGGAGTCAGGCGGGGAGCTGTTTTTT; J: TRBJ2-2; D: .; length: 13; V: TRBV12-3/TRBV12-4; size: few
CDR3: CASSLAGERVTEAFF; DNA: TGCGCCAGCAGCTTGGCCGGGGAGCGCGTCACTGAAGCTTTCTTT; J: TRBJ1-1; D: .; length: 15; V: TRBV5-1; size: .
CDR3: CASRPPGQITGELFF; DNA: TGTGCCAGCAGACCCCCGGGACAGATAACCGGGGAGCTGTTTTTT; J: TRBJ2-2; D: TRBD1; length: 15; V: TRBV28; size: few
CDR3: CASSPTPDRGLETQYF; DNA: TGTGCCAGCAGCCCAACTCCGGACAGGGGCTTGGAGACCCAGTACTTC; J: TRBJ2-5; D: TRBD1; length: 16; V: TRBV7-2; size: .
CDR3: CASGGQGTFSNEQFF; DNA: TGTGCCAGCGGGGGACAGGGTACTTTCAGCAATGAGCAGTTCTTC; J: TRBJ2-1; D: TRBD1; length: 15; V: TRBV28; size: .
CDR3: CASRTGTDYGYTF; DNA: TGCGCCAGCAGAACAGGGACAGACTATGGCTACACCTTC; J: TRBJ1-2; D: TRBD1; length: 13; V: TRBV5-1; size: .
CDR3: CASSASGLGAGAYNEQFF; DNA: TGTGCCAGCAGTGCCTCCGGGTTGGGTGCGGGGGCCTACAATGAGCAGTTCTTC; J: TRBJ2-1; D: TRBD2; length: 18; V: TRBV6-4; size: .
CDR3: CATSDPGGRRDEQFF; DNA: TGTGCCACCAGTGACCCCGGGGGGCGTAGGGATGAGCAGTTCTTC; J: TRBJ2-1; D: .; length: 15; V: TRBV24-1; size: .
CDR3: CASSHDGTGRGTEAFF; DNA: TGTGCCAGCAGCCATGACGGAACAGGGCGGGGGACTGAAGCTTTCTTT; J: TRBJ1-1; D: .; length: 16; V: TRBV3-1/TRBV3-2; size: .
CDR3: CATSEAAGGYNEQFF; DNA: TGTGCCACCAGTGAGGCTGCAGGGGGCTACAATGAGCAGTTCTTC; J: TRBJ2-1; D: TRBD1; length: 15; V: TRBV24-1; size: .
CDR3: CASFSVGLAWATEQFF; DNA: TGTGCCAGCTTTTCGGTCGGACTAGCTTGGGCTACTGAGCAGTTCTTC; J: TRBJ2-1; D: TRBD2; length: 16; V: TRBV28; size: .
CDR3: CASSLAGETQYF; DNA: TGCGCCAGCAGCTTGGCGGGGGAGACCCAGTACTTC; J: TRBJ2-5; D: .; length: 12; V: TRBV5-1; size: .
CDR3: CASSQISGSPLHF; DNA: TGTGCCAGCAGCCAAATCTCGGGGTCACCCCTCCACTTT; J: TRBJ1-6; D: .; length: 13; V: TRBV14; size: .
CDR3: CASTKTGNSPLHF; DNA: TGTGCCAGCACTAAGACGGGTAATTCACCCCTCCACTTT; J: TRBJ1-6; D: .; length: 13; V: TRBV2; size: .
CDR3: CASSVSGTPYNEQFF; DNA: TGTGCCAGCAGCGTTAGCGGGACGCCCTACAATGAGCAGTTCTTC; J: TRBJ2-1; D: TRBD2; length: 15; V: TRBV6-5; size: .
CDR3: CASSEGRGNSPLHF; DNA: TGTGCCAGCAGTGAAGGCAGGGGGAATTCACCCCTCCACTTT; J: TRBJ1-6; D: TRBD1; length: 14; V: TRBV6-4; size: .
CDR3: CASSDHDREETQYF; DNA: TGTGCCAGCAGTGACCATGACAGGGAAGAGACCCAGTACTTC; J: TRBJ2-5; D: TRBD1; length: 14; V: TRBV6-1; size: .
CDR3: CASSDLGLSRIQETQYF; DNA: TGTGCCAGCAGTGATCTAGGCTTGTCGCGTATCCAAGAGACCCAGTACTTC; J: TRBJ2-5; D: .; length: 17; V: TRBV2; size: .
CDR3: CASSFGGGVYTF; DNA: TGTGCCAGCAGTTTCGGCGGGGGTGTCTACACCTTC; J: TRBJ1-2; D: .; length: 12; V: TRBV28; size: once
CDR3: CASSLRQGLYGYTF; DNA: TGTGCCAGCAGTCTCAGACAGGGCCTCTATGGCTACACCTTC; J: TRBJ1-2; D: TRBD1; length: 14; V: TRBV27; size: .
CDR3: CASKTATGELFF; DNA: TGTGCCAGCAAAACAGCTACCGGGGAGCTGTTTTTT; J: TRBJ2-2; D: .; length: 12; V: TRBV28; size: .
CDR3: CASSSTGAPTEAFF; DNA: TGTGCCAGCAGCTCGACAGGGGCCCCCACTGAAGCTTTCTTT; J: TRBJ1-1; D: TRBD1; length: 14; V: TRBV7-2; size: .
CDR3: CATSRDPRTTGRDGYTF; DNA: TGTGCCACCAGCAGAGATCCGAGAACGACAGGCCGGGATGGCTACACCTTC; J: TRBJ1-2; D: .; length: 17; V: TRBV15; size: .
CDR3: CASSKDNLNTEAFF; DNA: TGCGCCAGCAGCAAGGACAACTTGAACACTGAAGCTTTCTTT; J: TRBJ1-1; D: .; length: 14; V: TRBV10-1; size: .
CDR3: CASSEDYQVVETQYF; DNA: TGTGCCAGCAGTGAGGACTACCAAGTTGTGGAGACCCAGTACTTC; J: TRBJ2-5; D: .; length: 15; V: TRBV28; size: .
CDR3: CASSRAGTQNTEAFF; DNA: TGTGCCAGCAGCCGGGCCGGGACACAGAACACTGAAGCTTTCTTT; J: TRBJ1-1; D: .; length: 15; V: TRBV11-2; size: .
CDR3: CASSARDRVAEAFF; DNA: TGTGCCAGCAGCGCCCGGGACAGGGTGGCTGAAGCTTTCTTT; J: TRBJ1-1; D: TRBD1; length: 14; V: TRBV9; size: .
CDR3: CASSLGGSAAGAFF; DNA: TGTGCCAGCAGCTTAGGAGGGTCGGCCGCCGGAGCTTTCTTT; J: TRBJ1-1; D: .; length: 14; V: TRBV7-2; size: .
CDR3: CASSKPGASSGNTIYF; DNA: TGTGCCAGCAGCAAACCGGGTGCTAGCTCTGGAAACACCATATATTTT; J: TRBJ1-3; D: .; length: 16; V: TRBV21-1; size: .
CDR3: CASSAIDWDTQYF; DNA: TGTGCCAGCAGCGCGATTGATTGGGATACGCAGTATTTT; J: TRBJ2-3; D: .; length: 13; V: TRBV5-8; size: .
CDR3: CASSPGQGTDTQYF; DNA: TGTGCCAGCTCACCGGGACAGGGAACAGATACGCAGTATTTT; J: TRBJ2-3; D: TRBD1; length: 14; V: TRBV18; size: .
CDR3: CASSPGPGQGKDTGELFF; DNA: TGTGCCAGCAGCCCAGGACCGGGACAGGGGAAGGACACCGGGGAGCTGTTTTTT; J: TRBJ2-2; D: TRBD1; length: 18; V: TRBV7-6; size: .
CDR3: CASSESIGGIGSPLHF; DNA: TGTGCCAGCAGTGAATCTATTGGCGGAATTGGTTCACCCCTCCACTTT; J: TRBJ1-6; D: .; length: 16; V: TRBV25-1; size: few
CDR3: CASSQGRGLDYTGELFF; DNA: TGTGCCAGCAGCCAAGGTCGTGGACTAGACTACACCGGGGAGCTGTTTTTT; J: TRBJ2-2; D: TRBD2; length: 17; V: TRBV14; size: .
CDR3: CASSYEGAATEAFF; DNA: TGTGCCAGCAGTTACGAGGGAGCTGCCACTGAAGCTTTCTTT; J: TRBJ1-1; D: .; length: 14; V: TRBV6-6; size: .
CDR3: CASSEVSEQFF; DNA: TGTGCCAGCAGTGAAGTTAGTGAGCAGTTCTTC; J: TRBJ2-1; D: .; length: 11; V: TRBV6-1; size: .